Listed here are 30 T cell receptor beta chains from one sample, sequenced in a study of cytomegalovirus exposure and HLA in healthy donors. The PCR was carried out with 60 Vbeta primers and 13 Jbeta primers. Clones were read by immunoSEQ multiplex PCR, and TCRdb kept only the in-frame ones, dropping some. The repertoire holds some 170,000 clones, with about two thirds as singletons. Specimen: PBMCs. The receptor source for this set is a woman aged 25 to 39 in good health and CMV-seronegative.

The chain employs TRBV2 and TRBJ1-1; D perhaps matches TRBD1 (6 bases). Germline CDR1 and CDR2: SNHLY and FYNNEI. This CDR3 comprises 12 residues. V was pared by 3 bases and J by 5 bases, with 7 bases between. CDR3 amino acids: CASSDRGTEAFF. The CDR3 DNA reads TGTGCCAGCAGTGACAGGGGTACTGAAGCTTTCTTT.

The genes are TRBV4-1 and TRBJ2-7, with 8 bases that match TRBD2. The CDR3 contains 15 residues. V gave up 3 bases and J gave up 4 bases; unmatched junction bases: 8. Germline V gives CDR1 MGHRA, CDR2 YSYEKL. CDR3 DNA sequence: TGCGCCAGCAGCCACCCGGGCGGGGGGCTTTACGAGCAGTACTTC. Translated: CASSHPGGGLYEQYF.

The chain uses TRBV6-5 and TRBJ1-2, with TRBD1 matching 7 bases. Trimming removed 7 bases from V and 7 bases from J; junction bases left unmatched: 3. CDR1 is MNHEY and CDR2 is SVGAGI in the germline V gene. The CDR3 loop spans 11 amino acids. The CDR3 DNA sequence: TGTGCCAGCAAGGGGGCAGGTGGCTACACCTTC. Translated: CASKGAGGYTF.

The chain joins TRBV6-1 to TRBJ1-5; D is ambiguous. The CDR3 has 14 amino acids. V dropped 4 bases and J dropped 6 bases, with 13 bases sitting between them. From germline, CDR1 is MNHNS and CDR2 SASEGT. CDR3: CASSADQRSQPQHF. In nucleotides, the CDR3 is TGTGCCAGCAGTGCCGATCAGAGGAGTCAGCCCCAGCATTTT.

This clone was seen once. The V call is TRBV5-5, the J call TRBJ2-7; 9 bases map to TRBD2. The CDR3 totals 13 residues. The trim removed 4 bases at V and 3 bases at J, leaving 2 bases unmatched. The germline V gene encodes CDR1 SGHKS and CDR2 YYEKEE (reference sequence). The CDR3 here is CASSRGGDYEQYF. The CDR3 region has the DNA TGTGCCAGCAGCCGCGGGGGGGACTACGAGCAGTACTTC.

This chain connects TRBV5-1 to TRBJ2-5, with TRBD1 matching 11 bases. Germline CDR1 reads SGHRS; CDR2 reads YFSETQ. The trim removed 0 bases at V and 5 bases at J, leaving 6 bases unmatched. The CDR3 loop spans 16 amino acids. Here the CDR3 reads CASSLEPGQGDETQYF. The DNA of the CDR3 is TGCGCCAGCAGCTTGGAACCGGGACAGGGGGATGAGACCCAGTACTTC.

This clone turned up a few times. The V call is TRBV27, the J call TRBJ2-3; the D is unclear. The V end was cut by 2 bases, the J end by 1 base, with 4 bases between. The CDR3 sequence is 13 residues long. Germline CDR1 and CDR2: MNHEY and SMNVEV (reference sequence). This CDR3 reads CASSLGGTDTQYF. CDR3 DNA sequence: TGTGCCAGCAGTTTAGGAGGCACAGATACGCAGTATTTT.

The rearrangement uses TRBV10-2 and TRBJ1-2, with D unresolved. Trimming took off 0 bases at V and 4 bases at J, with 12 bases between the two ends. CDR3 size: 15 residues. Per the germline V gene, CDR1 is WSHSY and CDR2 is SAAADI. The CDR3 here is CASSESEADSYGYTF. In DNA, the CDR3 is TGCGCCAGCAGTGAGTCAGAGGCGGATAGCTATGGCTACACCTTC.

There are a few counts of this clone. J is TRBJ1-5 and V is TRBV7-2; the D is unclear. V was clipped by 1 base and J by 7 bases, with 11 bases between them. Per germline, CDR1 SGHTA and CDR2 FQGNSA. CDR3 length: 14 amino acids. The CDR3 sequence: CASSLGTVAQPQHF. Here the CDR3 DNA reads TGTGCCAGCAGCTTAGGAACAGTTGCCCAGCCCCAGCATTTT.

The chain uses TRBV7-6 and TRBJ2-1, with 11 positions matching TRBD2. This CDR3 region has 16 residues. CDR1 SGHVS and CDR2 FNYEAQ come from the germline V gene. J was trimmed by 12 bases and V by 5 bases; bases with no gene match: 15. The CDR3 loop reads CASSPPPGLAEKGQFF. For the CDR3, the DNA is TGTGCCAGCAGCCCGCCGCCGGGACTAGCGGAAAAAGGGCAGTTCTTC.

The chain is built from TRBV15 and TRBJ1-5, with D tentatively TRBD1 (5 bases). This CDR3 has 14 residues. Germline values: CDR1 LNHNV, CDR2 YYDKDF (reference sequence). Between the trimmed V and J ends, which lost 5 bases and 4 bases, there was a span of 12 bases. DNA for the CDR3: TGTGCCACCAGCTCATGGGAGGGGAATCAGCCCCAGCATTTT. It encodes CATSSWEGNQPQHF.

As DNA, the CDR3 is TGCAGCGTGGGGGGATATGGAGATACGCAGTATTTT. This gives the protein CSVGGYGDTQYF. The chain links TRBV29-1 to TRBJ2-3; D perhaps matches TRBD2 (6 bases). CDR1 is SQVTM, CDR2 ANQGSEA, per germline. The CDR3 contains 12 residues. V shed 6 bases and J shed 5 bases, with 12 bases lying between them.

The chain employs TRBV19 and TRBJ1-4; the D is unclear. Germline V CDR1 and CDR2: LNHDA, SQIVND (reference sequence). The CDR3 totals 14 residues. The germline V and J ends were trimmed by 2 bases and 8 bases, with 12 bases remaining between them. The CDR3 protein is CASSILGRREKLFF. As DNA, the CDR3 is TGTGCCAGTAGTATATTGGGGAGGAGAGAAAAACTGTTTTTT. The complete variable domain, with remaining parts taken from reference TRBV19 and TRBJ1-4, reads DGGITQSPKYLFRKEGQNVTLSCEQNLNHDAMYWYRQDPGQGLRLIYYSQIVNDFQKGDIAEGYSVSREKKESFPLTVTSAQKNPTAFYLCASSILGRREKLFFGSGTQLSVL.

This chain links TRBV6-5 with TRBJ2-5, with 13 bases fitting TRBD2. The CDR3 is 16 residues long. CDR1 and CDR2 from the germline V gene are MNHEY and SVGAGI. V shed 4 bases, J shed 2 bases, and the junction held 4 bases outside the gene matches. This CDR3 is CASSSLAGGEQETQYF. Here the CDR3 DNA reads TGTGCCAGCAGTTCACTAGCGGGGGGGGAACAAGAGACCCAGTACTTC.

The V and J genes are TRBV5-1 and TRBJ2-7; D perhaps matches TRBD1 (6 bases). The CDR3 runs to 14 residues. Trimming stripped 0 bases from V and 5 bases from J, with 12 bases between. CDR1 and CDR2 (germline): SGHRS, YFSETQ. CDR3 coding DNA: TGCGCCAGCAGCTTGGGGGGGCTAGAGGACGAGCAGTACTTC. Protein: CASSLGGLEDEQYF.

This clone came up once. V usage is TRBV13 and J usage is TRBJ2-7; 8 bases are a match to TRBD1. Germline V gives CDR1 PRHDT, CDR2 FYEKMQ (reference sequence). The ends lost 5 bases at V and 4 bases at J; junction bases unmatched: 7. This CDR3 spans 14 amino acids. In DNA form, the CDR3 reads TGTGCCAGCAGCCCTCGGACAGGGACATACGAGCAGTACTTC. Translated, it gives CASSPRTGTYEQYF.

This chain links TRBV7-9 with TRBJ1-1, with D unresolved. CDR1 is SEHNR, CDR2 FQNEAQ, per germline (reference sequence). The germline V and J ends were trimmed by 5 bases and 0 bases, with 10 bases remaining between them. The CDR3 spans 14 residues. The CDR3: CASSPGSMNTEAFF. The CDR3 bases are TGTGCCAGCAGCCCGGGGAGCATGAACACTGAAGCTTTCTTT.

The chain carries TRBV7-8 and TRBJ2-2; D may be TRBD1 (6 bases). The V end was cut by 5 bases, the J end by 1 base, with 23 bases between. This CDR3 comprises 19 residues. Germline V gene lookup returns CDR1 SGHVS and CDR2 FQNEAQ. CDR3 amino acids: CASSADRFPSKENTGELFF. CDR3 in DNA: TGTGCCAGCAGCGCAGACAGGTTCCCCTCAAAGGAGAACACCGGGGAGCTGTTTTTT. Full variable domain (rest looked up from reference TRBV7-8 and TRBJ2-2): GAGVSQSPRYKVAKRGQDVALRCDPISGHVSLFWYQQALGQGPEFLTYFQNEAQLDKSGLPSDRFFAERPEGSVSTLKIQRTQQEDSAVYLCASSADRFPSKENTGELFFGEGSRLTVL.

The chain has TRBV6-1 and TRBJ1-1; D is uncertain. The germline CDR1 and CDR2 sequences are MNHNS and SASEGT. Trimming left V 2 bases short and J 5 bases short, with 9 bases between. The CDR3 is made up of 13 amino acids. The CDR3 sequence is CASSEIGLTEAFF. The CDR3 nucleotides read TGTGCCAGCAGTGAAATCGGGTTGACTGAAGCTTTCTTT.

The chain uses TRBV18 and TRBJ1-5, with 7 bases matching TRBD1. CDR3 size: 14 residues. The trim removed 6 bases at V and 6 bases at J, leaving 8 bases unmatched. The germline CDR1 and CDR2 sequences are KGHSH and LQKENI. The CDR3 nucleotides are TGTGCCAGCTCCCCTACAGGGGACGGTCAGCCCCAGCATTTT. It encodes CASSPTGDGQPQHF. Supplemented by reference TRBV18 and TRBJ1-5, the full variable domain reads NAGVMQNPRHLVRRRGQEARLRCSPMKGHSHVYWYRQLPEEGLKFMVYLQKENIIDESGMPKERFSAEFPKEGPSILRIQQVVRGDSAAYFCASSPTGDGQPQHFGDGTRLSIL.

This clone was observed a handful of times. V gene TRBV7-2 combines with J gene TRBJ2-2; the match to TRBD2 covers 8 bases. Germline CDR1 is SGHTA and CDR2 is FQGNSA. The CDR3 sequence is 15 residues long. V gave up 4 bases and J gave up 10 bases; unmatched junction bases: 11. The CDR3 nucleotides are TGTGCCAGCAGCTCCTCGGGGGGGGCCCTGGAGGAGCTGTTTTTT. Residues: CASSSSGGALEELFF.

The chain employs TRBV2 and TRBJ2-2; D not certain. Germline values: CDR1 SNHLY, CDR2 FYNNEI. The CDR3 spans 14 residues. The ends were cut back, 5 bases at V and 3 bases at J, with 10 bases in the middle. For the CDR3, the DNA is TGTGCCAGCAGTCCCCGGGTGGACACCGGGGAGCTGTTTTTT. Amino acids: CASSPRVDTGELFF.

This chain uses TRBV6-5 with TRBJ2-3, with 9 bases matching TRBD1. The CDR3 consists of 15 residues. Losses at the gene ends were 4 bases for V and 6 bases for J; bases not matched to a gene: 8. Germline CDR1 and CDR2: MNHEY and SVGAGI. The CDR3 DNA is TGTGCCAGCAGTTCCGACAGGGGGTTCAGCGATACGCAGTATTTT. It specifies CASSSDRGFSDTQYF.

This clone has only a few counts. The chain is built from TRBV19 and TRBJ1-4; 7 positions agree with TRBD1. The germline V gene has CDR1 LNHDA and CDR2 SQIVND (reference sequence). Losses at the gene ends were 7 bases for V and 0 bases for J; bases not matched to a gene: 8. The CDR3 has 16 amino acids. The CDR3 reads CASNRDRYATNEKLFF. The CDR3 nucleotides read TGTGCCAGTAACCGGGACAGATATGCAACTAATGAAAAACTGTTTTTT.

The chain joins TRBV4-2 to TRBJ1-1, with 9 bases matching TRBD1. The CDR3 loop spans 18 amino acids. The junction had 12 bases not matched to a gene; V was cut back by 0 bases and J by 4 bases. Germline V gene lookup returns CDR1 LGHNA and CDR2 YNFKEQ. CDR3 in amino acids: CASSQDLNRGLFSTEAFF. In DNA form, the CDR3 reads TGTGCCAGCAGCCAAGATCTTAACAGGGGGCTGTTCAGCACTGAAGCTTTCTTT.

This sequence joins TRBV6-1 and TRBJ1-6, with D perhaps matching TRBD1 (5 bases). Germline values: CDR1 MNHNS, CDR2 SASEGT. V lost 6 bases to trimming and J lost 4 bases, with 10 bases between them. The CDR3 is 14 amino acids. The CDR3 sequence is CASRPTDYNSPLHF. The CDR3 DNA sequence: TGTGCCAGCAGACCGACAGATTATAATTCACCCCTCCACTTT.

The table lists this clone with a few counts. This chain links TRBV9 with TRBJ2-7, with 8 bases aligning to TRBD2. CDR1 and CDR2 from the germline V gene are SGDLS and YYNGEE. This CDR3 region has 15 residues. Unmatched junction bases numbered 6, after V lost 2 bases and J lost 2 bases. The CDR3 coding sequence is TGTGCCAGCAGCGTTAGCGGGACATCTACCTACGAGCAGTACTTC. Translation gives CASSVSGTSTYEQYF.

The chain recombines TRBV10-3 with TRBJ1-1; no firm D call. This CDR3 has 15 residues. From germline, CDR1 is ENHRY and CDR2 SYGVKD. The V end lost 4 bases, the J end lost 4 bases, and 16 bases lay between the germline ends. The CDR3 region has the DNA TGTGCCATCAGTGTTGCATCTCTCGGGGTCACTGAAGCTTTCTTT. Its protein is CAISVASLGVTEAFF.

The V call is TRBV29-1, the J call TRBJ1-1; D may be TRBD1 (5 bases). Germline CDR1 SQVTM, CDR2 ANQGSEA. V lost 4 bases and J lost 0, with 18 bases in between. CDR3 length: 16 amino acids. CDR3 nucleotide sequence: TGCAGCGTTGGGGGGGTCAGCGGGGTGGTGAACACTGAAGCTTTCTTT. Protein: CSVGGVSGVVNTEAFF.

The chain is built from TRBV6-1 and TRBJ1-1; 9 bases fit TRBD1. J lost 4 bases, V lost 2 bases, and 5 bases had no gene match. The germline V gene has CDR1 MNHNS and CDR2 SASEGT. This CDR3 is built from 15 residues. For the CDR3, the DNA is TGTGCCAGCAGTGAATCGACAGGGGGTACCACTGAAGCTTTCTTT. Protein: CASSESTGGTTEAFF.